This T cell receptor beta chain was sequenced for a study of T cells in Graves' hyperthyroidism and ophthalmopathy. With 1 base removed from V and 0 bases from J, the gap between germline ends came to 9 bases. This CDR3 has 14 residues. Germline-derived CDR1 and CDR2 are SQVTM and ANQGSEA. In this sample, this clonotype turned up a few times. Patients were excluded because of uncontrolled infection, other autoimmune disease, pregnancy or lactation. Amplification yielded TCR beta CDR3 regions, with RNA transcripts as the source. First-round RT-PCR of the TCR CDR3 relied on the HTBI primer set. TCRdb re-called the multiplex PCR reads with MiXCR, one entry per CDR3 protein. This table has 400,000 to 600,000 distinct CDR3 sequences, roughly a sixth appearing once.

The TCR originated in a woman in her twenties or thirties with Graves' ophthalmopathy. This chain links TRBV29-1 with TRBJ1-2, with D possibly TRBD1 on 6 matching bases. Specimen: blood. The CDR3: CSVEGTASNYGYTF. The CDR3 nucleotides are TGCAGCGTTGAAGGGACAGCCTCTAACTATGGCTACACCTTC.